A selection of T cell receptor beta chains follows, all from one sample in a study of blood T cell repertoires in COVID-19. Clones were read by immunoSEQ multiplex PCR, and TCRdb kept only the in-frame ones, dropping some. The sample has 180,000 or so clones, 80% to 90% seen once. Sequencing was done on a sample of peripheral blood. The receptors here all came from a man aged 35 to 55 who had recovered from COVID-19. Both conserved end residues are part of each CDR3. Fields, in order: CDR3 protein, CDR3 DNA, clone size, D gene, J gene, V gene. A D gene is named only where the DNA matches it firmly. Rows may omit the clone size; those that give it use once, few, many or a size class.

CDR3aa: CASSLPRVAGEEGELFF; CDR3nt: TGTGCCAGCAGTTTACCCAGGGTAGCGGGAGAAGAAGGGGAGCTGTTTTTT; abundance: .; d_gene: TRBD2; j_gene: TRBJ2-2; v_gene: TRBV28
CDR3aa: CASSPWDTSSYEQYF; CDR3nt: TGTGCCAGCAGTCCTTGGGACACGAGCTCCTACGAGCAGTACTTC; abundance: few; d_gene: .; j_gene: TRBJ2-7; v_gene: TRBV2
CDR3aa: CASSRGAGNTIYF; CDR3nt: TGTGCCAGTAGTCGTGGAGCTGGAAACACCATATATTTT; abundance: .; d_gene: .; j_gene: TRBJ1-3; v_gene: TRBV19
CDR3aa: CASSLGGGRNTEAFF; CDR3nt: TGTGCCAGCAGCTTAGGTGGCGGAAGGAACACTGAAGCTTTCTTT; abundance: .; d_gene: .; j_gene: TRBJ1-1; v_gene: TRBV7-2
CDR3aa: CASSSSTVERGNTIYF; CDR3nt: TGTGCCAGCAGTTCCTCGACAGTCGAGCGTGGAAACACCATATATTTT; abundance: .; d_gene: .; j_gene: TRBJ1-3; v_gene: TRBV27
CDR3aa: CASSLDRRIMNTEAFF; CDR3nt: TGTGCCAGCAGCTTGGACAGGAGAATAATGAACACTGAAGCTTTCTTT; abundance: .; d_gene: .; j_gene: TRBJ1-1; v_gene: TRBV5-6
CDR3aa: CASTPGAANTEAFF; CDR3nt: TGTGCCAGCACCCCTGGGGCAGCGAACACTGAAGCTTTCTTT; abundance: .; d_gene: .; j_gene: TRBJ1-1; v_gene: TRBV25-1
CDR3aa: CAIMAGRGSPLHF; CDR3nt: TGTGCCATCATGGCAGGGCGGGGGTCACCCCTCCACTTT; abundance: few; d_gene: .; j_gene: TRBJ1-6; v_gene: TRBV10-3
CDR3aa: CASSLGPSGSYEQYF; CDR3nt: TGTGCCAGCAGCTTAGGGCCTAGCGGGAGCTACGAGCAGTACTTC; abundance: .; d_gene: TRBD2; j_gene: TRBJ2-7; v_gene: TRBV7-2
CDR3aa: CASESFGDSYNEQFF; CDR3nt: TGTGCTAGTGAAAGCTTCGGGGACTCGTACAATGAGCAGTTCTTC; abundance: .; d_gene: .; j_gene: TRBJ2-1; v_gene: TRBV12-5
CDR3aa: CASGLRLANTDTQYF; CDR3nt: TGTGCTAGTGGTTTGCGACTAGCGAACACAGATACGCAGTATTTT; abundance: .; d_gene: TRBD2; j_gene: TRBJ2-3; v_gene: TRBV12-5
CDR3aa: CASIEIGTSNTEAFF; CDR3nt: TGCGCCAGCATTGAGATTGGGACATCGAACACTGAAGCTTTCTTT; abundance: .; d_gene: .; j_gene: TRBJ1-1; v_gene: TRBV4-1
CDR3aa: CASSFSGPGELFF; CDR3nt: TGTGCCAGCAGCTTTAGTGGGCCCGGGGAGCTGTTTTTT; abundance: .; d_gene: .; j_gene: TRBJ2-2; v_gene: TRBV7-6
CDR3aa: CASSQPTGALYGYTF; CDR3nt: TGTGCCAGCAGCCAGCCGACAGGGGCTCTCTATGGCTACACCTTC; abundance: .; d_gene: TRBD1; j_gene: TRBJ1-2; v_gene: TRBV16
CDR3aa: CASSGRPRFGQRKGFGGYTF; CDR3nt: TGTGCCAGCAGCGGCAGACCCAGATTTGGACAGAGAAAAGGTTTTGGAGGCTACACCTTC; abundance: .; d_gene: .; j_gene: TRBJ1-2; v_gene: TRBV9
CDR3aa: CASSQESQGQETQYF; CDR3nt: TGTGCCAGCAGCCAAGAGTCACAGGGCCAAGAGACCCAGTACTTC; abundance: .; d_gene: .; j_gene: TRBJ2-5; v_gene: TRBV14
CDR3aa: CASSPGTGSFTQYF; CDR3nt: TGTGCCAGCAGTCCCGGGACAGGTAGTTTCACGCAGTATTTT; abundance: .; d_gene: TRBD1; j_gene: TRBJ2-3; v_gene: TRBV5-5
CDR3aa: CASMSSRWNIQYF; CDR3nt: TGTGCCAGCATGAGTTCCCGCTGGAACATTCAGTACTTC; abundance: .; d_gene: .; j_gene: TRBJ2-4; v_gene: TRBV6-5
CDR3aa: CANEPLAGLADTQYF; CDR3nt: TGTGCCAACGAACCCCTCGCGGGGTTGGCAGATACGCAGTATTTT; abundance: .; d_gene: .; j_gene: TRBJ2-3; v_gene: TRBV7-8
CDR3aa: CASSYSSQGGQPQHF; CDR3nt: TGTGCCAGCAGTTACTCGAGTCAGGGAGGTCAGCCCCAGCATTTT; abundance: .; d_gene: .; j_gene: TRBJ1-5; v_gene: TRBV6-6
CDR3aa: CASSLTPNSYEQYF; CDR3nt: TGTGCTAGCAGCCTGACACCAAACTCCTACGAGCAGTACTTC; abundance: .; d_gene: .; j_gene: TRBJ2-7; v_gene: TRBV7-7
CDR3aa: CASTLGGNTEAFF; CDR3nt: TGTGCCAGCACCCTAGGGGGGAACACTGAAGCTTTCTTT; abundance: few; d_gene: .; j_gene: TRBJ1-1; v_gene: TRBV7-2
CDR3aa: CASSYSAGGAETQYF; CDR3nt: TGTGCCAGCAGTTACTCCGCGGGAGGAGCAGAGACCCAGTACTTC; abundance: .; d_gene: TRBD2; j_gene: TRBJ2-5; v_gene: TRBV6-2/TRBV6-3
CDR3aa: CASSPGTEVYEQYF; CDR3nt: TGTGCCAGCAGCCCCGGGACAGAAGTTTACGAGCAGTACTTC; abundance: .; d_gene: TRBD1; j_gene: TRBJ2-7; v_gene: TRBV6-5
CDR3aa: CASSFAQTGGETQYF; CDR3nt: TGTGCCAGCAGTTTCGCCCAGACCGGGGGTGAGACCCAGTACTTC; abundance: .; d_gene: .; j_gene: TRBJ2-5; v_gene: TRBV28
CDR3aa: CASSSGGTTNEKLFF; CDR3nt: TGTGCCAGCAGCTCGGGGGGTACAACTAATGAAAAACTGTTTTTT; abundance: .; d_gene: .; j_gene: TRBJ1-4; v_gene: TRBV7-9
CDR3aa: CASSLNRVTGELFF; CDR3nt: TGTGCCAGCAGCTTGAACAGGGTAACCGGGGAGCTGTTTTTT; abundance: .; d_gene: .; j_gene: TRBJ2-2; v_gene: TRBV7-8
CDR3aa: CASGPRSTDTQYF; CDR3nt: TGTGCCAGTGGTCCGAGGAGCACAGATACGCAGTATTTT; abundance: .; d_gene: .; j_gene: TRBJ2-3; v_gene: TRBV19
CDR3aa: CASKQTSGGGNQPQHF; CDR3nt: TGTGCCAGTAAGCAGACCTCGGGGGGTGGCAATCAGCCCCAGCATTTT; abundance: once; d_gene: .; j_gene: TRBJ1-5; v_gene: TRBV19
CDR3aa: CASSLVPGGHEQYF; CDR3nt: TGTGCCAGCAGCTTAGTTCCAGGGGGCCACGAGCAGTACTTC; abundance: .; d_gene: TRBD1; j_gene: TRBJ2-7; v_gene: TRBV7-9
CDR3aa: CASCPSIADTQYF; CDR3nt: TGTGCCAGCTGCCCCTCTATTGCAGATACGCAGTATTTT; abundance: .; d_gene: .; j_gene: TRBJ2-3; v_gene: TRBV6-5
CDR3aa: CASSLIGTGESRFF; CDR3nt: TGTGCCAGCAGTTTAATCGGGACAGGGGAATCGCGTTTTTTT; abundance: .; d_gene: TRBD1; j_gene: TRBJ1-4; v_gene: TRBV28
CDR3aa: CASRPGLANTGELFF; CDR3nt: TGTGCCAGTAGACCTGGACTCGCGAACACCGGGGAGCTGTTTTTT; abundance: once; d_gene: .; j_gene: TRBJ2-2; v_gene: TRBV19
CDR3aa: CASRDFINYGYTF; CDR3nt: TGTGCCAGCCGGGACTTTATTAACTATGGCTACACCTTC; abundance: .; d_gene: .; j_gene: TRBJ1-2; v_gene: TRBV2
CDR3aa: CASSTGVVYNEQFF; CDR3nt: TGTGCCAGCAGCACCGGGGTAGTCTACAATGAGCAGTTCTTC; abundance: .; d_gene: .; j_gene: TRBJ2-1; v_gene: TRBV7-2
CDR3aa: CASSLGAFADTQYF; CDR3nt: TGTGCCAGCAGCTTAGGAGCGTTCGCAGATACGCAGTATTTT; abundance: .; d_gene: .; j_gene: TRBJ2-3; v_gene: TRBV7-3
CDR3aa: CASSLLAAYNEQFF; CDR3nt: TGTGCCAGCAGTTTACTAGCGGCTTACAATGAGCAGTTCTTC; abundance: .; d_gene: TRBD2; j_gene: TRBJ2-1; v_gene: TRBV6-2/TRBV6-3
CDR3aa: CASSPWTSGGIDTQYF; CDR3nt: TGTGCCAGCAGCCCTTGGACTAGCGGAGGGATAGATACGCAGTATTTT; abundance: .; d_gene: TRBD2; j_gene: TRBJ2-3; v_gene: TRBV9
CDR3aa: CASSQEYTGGTENEQYF; CDR3nt: TGCGCCAGCAGCCAAGAATACACAGGGGGGACAGAGAACGAGCAGTACTTC; abundance: .; d_gene: TRBD1; j_gene: TRBJ2-7; v_gene: TRBV4-3
CDR3aa: CASSLHRVHEQYF; CDR3nt: TGTGCCAGCAGCCTCCACAGGGTTCACGAGCAGTACTTC; abundance: .; d_gene: .; j_gene: TRBJ2-7; v_gene: TRBV12-3/TRBV12-4
CDR3aa: CASSLRQGSSYEQYF; CDR3nt: TGTGCCAGCAGTTTGCGGCAGGGGTCCTCCTACGAGCAGTACTTC; abundance: .; d_gene: .; j_gene: TRBJ2-7; v_gene: TRBV27
CDR3aa: CASSHRTVEAFF; CDR3nt: TGTGCCAGTAGTCACAGGACGGTTGAAGCTTTCTTT; abundance: .; d_gene: .; j_gene: TRBJ1-1; v_gene: TRBV19
CDR3aa: CASSASGGPSYEQYF; CDR3nt: TGTGCCAGCAGTGCTAGCGGGGGACCCAGCTACGAGCAGTACTTC; abundance: few; d_gene: TRBD2; j_gene: TRBJ2-7; v_gene: TRBV7-6
CDR3aa: CASSPRQGNTEAFF; CDR3nt: TGTGCCAGCTCACCACGACAGGGGAACACTGAAGCTTTCTTT; abundance: .; d_gene: TRBD1; j_gene: TRBJ1-1; v_gene: TRBV18
CDR3aa: CASSQVPDREIQETQYF; CDR3nt: TGTGCCAGCAGCCAAGTACCCGACAGGGAAATTCAAGAGACCCAGTACTTC; abundance: .; d_gene: TRBD1; j_gene: TRBJ2-5; v_gene: TRBV3-1/TRBV3-2
CDR3aa: CAISESSEQYF; CDR3nt: TGTGCCATCAGTGAGTCGAGCGAGCAGTACTTC; abundance: .; d_gene: .; j_gene: TRBJ2-7; v_gene: TRBV10-3
CDR3aa: CASSQQGSHTGELFF; CDR3nt: TGTGCCAGCAGCCAACAGGGGTCCCACACCGGGGAGCTGTTTTTT; abundance: .; d_gene: TRBD1; j_gene: TRBJ2-2; v_gene: TRBV11-2
CDR3aa: CASSPDRSIDWGYTF; CDR3nt: TGTGCCAGCTCACCAGACAGGTCTATAGACTGGGGCTACACCTTC; abundance: few; d_gene: .; j_gene: TRBJ1-2; v_gene: TRBV18
CDR3aa: CASSLGTGSSPLHF; CDR3nt: TGTGCCAGCAGCCTAGGGACAGGGAGTTCACCCCTCCACTTT; abundance: once; d_gene: TRBD1; j_gene: TRBJ1-6; v_gene: TRBV7-8